One and the same sample provided the 8 T cell receptor beta chains below, sequenced in a study of blood T cell repertoires in COVID-19. Method: immunoSEQ multiplex PCR; TCRdb's copy keeps in-frame clones and lacks some. Of around 92,000 clones in the sample, 86% were seen once. The sample taken for sequencing was peripheral blood. The receptor source for this set is a woman aged 55-69 years in a cohort sampled during active or convalescent COVID-19.

This chain joins TRBV7-9 and TRBJ1-1, with 7 bases aligning to TRBD1. CDR1 is SEHNR and CDR2 is FQNEAQ in the germline V gene (reference sequence). V trimming: 2 bases; J trimming: 1 base; junction bases outside the gene matches: 10. This CDR3 spans 17 amino acids. In DNA, the CDR3 is TGTGCCAGCAGCTTATGGGGGACAGCTAAGTCGAACACTGAAGCTTTCTTT. Protein: CASSLWGTAKSNTEAFF.

The rearrangement links TRBV5-1 to TRBJ1-1, with 9 bases aligning to TRBD1. The V gene end was trimmed by 5 bases and the J gene end by 0 bases; junction bases not matched to a gene: 8. This CDR3 is built from 16 residues. The germline gives CDR1 SGHRS, CDR2 YFSETQ. The DNA for the CDR3 is TGCGCCAGCAGTAGAGGACAGGGGCCCCTGAACACTGAAGCTTTCTTT. Protein product: CASSRGQGPLNTEAFF.

The chain is built from TRBV6-5 and TRBJ2-1; D is possibly TRBD2 (5 bases). This CDR3 comprises 15 residues. CDR1 is MNHEY and CDR2 is SVGAGI in the germline V gene. V lost 4 bases to trimming and J lost 1 base, with 11 bases between them. The CDR3 DNA reads TGTGCCAGCAGTTTACTAGGGTCATCCTACAATGAGCAGTTCTTC. Translation: CASSLLGSSYNEQFF.

The CDR3 coding sequence is TGTGCCAGCAGCGGTCGACAGGGGCAGCAAGATCCATCCAACTATGGCTACACCTTC. This translates into CASSGRQGQQDPSNYGYTF. This chain connects TRBV9 to TRBJ1-2; 8 positions match TRBD1. The length of the CDR3 is 19 residues. V was pared by 3 bases and J by 2 bases, with 18 bases of the junction left unmatched. Germline CDR1 reads SGDLS; CDR2 reads YYNGEE.

This chain uses TRBV19 with TRBJ1-2; D perhaps matches TRBD1 (5 bases). Trimming stripped 5 bases from V and 4 bases from J, with 14 bases between. Germline V gives CDR1 LNHDA, CDR2 SQIVND (reference sequence). The CDR3 covers 14 residues. The CDR3 nucleotides read TGTGCCAGTAGTGATTGGGGCTTTTTCTATGGCTACACCTTC. Amino acid sequence: CASSDWGFFYGYTF.

With respect to this clone: Germline and junction disagree at one end, which may indicate a read error. The chain recombines TRBV18 with TRBJ2-1; 12 bases match TRBD1. Looked up from germline, CDR1 is KGHSH and CDR2 is LQKENI. This CDR3 is 13 amino acids long. DNA of the CDR3: TGTGCCTGCTCCGGGACAGGGGGCTTAGGGCAGTTCTTC. Translated, it gives CACSGTGGLGQFF.

This chain connects TRBV11-3 to TRBJ1-1, with D possibly matching TRBD1 (5 bases). CDR1 SGHNT and CDR2 YENEEA come from the germline V gene. This CDR3 contains 14 residues. With 5 bases removed from V and 4 bases from J, the gap between germline ends came to 14 bases. The CDR3, as DNA: TGTGCCAGCAGCCCCCAACCCCAGGGCACTGAAGCTTTCTTT. Translating it yields CASSPQPQGTEAFF. Variable domain in full (rest from reference TRBV11-3 and TRBJ1-1): EAGVVQSPRYKIIEKKQPVAFWCNPISGHNTLYWYLQNLGQGPELLIRYENEEAVDDSQLPKDRFSAERLKGVDSTLKIQPAELGDSAVYLCASSPQPQGTEAFFGQGTRLTVV.

There are a few counts of this clone. The chain joins TRBV6-1 to TRBJ2-7, with TRBD2 as a possible D gene (7 bases). Germline lookup yields CDR1 MNHNS and CDR2 SASEGT. This CDR3 is 15 amino acids long. The germline V and J ends were trimmed by 3 bases and 2 bases, with 14 bases remaining between them. DNA of the CDR3: TGTGCCAGCAGTGACGGAGGGGGGGGGCCCTACGAGCAGTACTTC. Protein product: CASSDGGGGPYEQYF.